A selection of T cell receptor beta chains follows, all from one sample in a study of T cells after yellow fever vaccination. TCRdb independently ran MiXCR on the 5' RACE reads; one entry per CDR3 protein. The sample records roughly 120,000 distinct CDR3 sequences, under 8.5% being singletons. This sample comprised CD4+ T cells sorted from PBMCs, obtained about 10 days after the first yellow fever vaccination. The receptors stem from a man between 18 and 29 years old who received the YFV17D yellow fever vaccine. CDR3s include the opening cysteine and the closing phenylalanine or tryptophan. The D gene is left open where the match is weak. Not all rows give a size; the values are once, few, many and, for expanded clones, a class.

-	TRBJ2-3	TRBV11-2	many	CASSVSRAGTDTQYF	TGTGCCAGCAGCGTTAGTAGGGCCGGGACAGATACGCAGTATTTT
TRBD1	TRBJ1-2	TRBV14	many	CASSHGTGNYGYTF	TGTGCCAGCAGCCACGGGACAGGGAACTATGGCTACACCTTC
-	TRBJ1-4	TRBV5-4	few	CASSLDGVEKLFF	TGTGCCAGCAGCTTGGACGGGGTTGAAAAACTGTTTTTT
-	TRBJ2-5	TRBV7-2	few	CASRLGTETQYF	TGTGCCAGCAGACTAGGGACGGAGACCCAGTACTTC
-	TRBJ1-2	TRBV7-2	many	CASSLSVLPGYTF	TGTGCCAGCAGCTTATCTGTCCTTCCTGGCTACACCTTC
TRBD2	TRBJ2-4	TRBV9	many	CASSARPGLENIQYF	TGTGCCAGCAGCGCCCGCCCGGGACTAGAGAACATTCAGTACTTC
-	TRBJ2-7	TRBV12-3/TRBV12-4	many	CASSPYSVGGPYEQYF	TGTGCCAGCAGTCCGTACAGCGTGGGGGGCCCCTACGAGCAGTACTTC
TRBD1	TRBJ2-3	TRBV5-1	-	CASSWDRAEDTQYF	TGCGCCAGCAGCTGGGACAGGGCGGAAGATACGCAGTATTTT
-	TRBJ2-2	TRBV5-1	many	CASSLNYGLGELFF	TGCGCCAGCAGCTTGAATTACGGCCTCGGGGAGCTGTTTTTT
-	TRBJ1-1	TRBV4-3	many	CASSPQGIMNTEAFF	TGCGCCAGCAGCCCCCAGGGGATCATGAACACTGAAGCTTTCTTT
-	TRBJ1-2	TRBV6-1	many	CASESGGRSVYGYTF	TGTGCCAGTGAGTCGGGAGGCAGGTCGGTCTATGGCTACACCTTC
TRBD1	TRBJ2-7	TRBV5-1	many	CASSTGQGFNEQYF	TGCGCCAGCAGCACGGGACAGGGCTTCAACGAGCAGTACTTC
TRBD1	TRBJ2-2	TRBV6-5	many	CASSYSKEGQGRVTGELFF	TGTGCCAGCAGTTACTCGAAGGAGGGACAGGGGAGGGTCACCGGGGAGCTGTTTTTT
-	TRBJ2-5	TRBV24-1	many	CATSEPGRQFQETQYF	TGTGCCACCAGTGAACCAGGTAGACAGTTCCAAGAGACCCAGTACTTC
TRBD1	TRBJ2-5	TRBV7-3	few	CASSPGQGSETQYF	TGTGCCAGCAGCCCGGGACAGGGGAGTGAGACCCAGTACTTC
-	TRBJ2-2	TRBV10-3	many	CAISRTNANTGELFF	TGTGCCATCAGTCGGACAAACGCGAACACCGGGGAGCTGTTTTTT
-	TRBJ2-1	TRBV3-1	many	CASSPDSWGEQFF	TGTGCCAGCAGCCCTGATTCGTGGGGGGAGCAGTTCTTC
-	TRBJ1-3	TRBV4-2	many	CASSQLNGRFSGNTIYF	TGTGCCAGCAGCCAGTTAAATGGACGGTTCTCTGGAAACACCATATATTTT
-	TRBJ2-5	TRBV27	many	CASSFSGTQETQYF	TGTGCCAGCAGTTTCTCAGGTACCCAAGAGACCCAGTACTTC
TRBD2	TRBJ2-3	TRBV4-3	many	CASSSGGAHDTQYF	TGCGCCAGCAGTTCGGGGGGGGCTCACGATACGCAGTATTTT
TRBD1	TRBJ1-5	TRBV12-3/TRBV12-4	many	CASSFHRGRWGQPQHF	TGTGCCAGCAGTTTTCACAGGGGGCGCTGGGGTCAGCCCCAGCATTTT
-	TRBJ2-5	TRBV6-1	many	CASSGLGGGGETQYF	TGTGCCAGCAGTGGACTCGGGGGAGGGGGAGAGACCCAGTACTTC
TRBD2	TRBJ2-5	TRBV5-6	-	CASSRTSLGETQYF	TGTGCCAGCAGCAGGACTAGCTTAGGAGAGACCCAGTACTTC
-	TRBJ2-1	TRBV7-2	many	CASSLNMGGAGDNEQFF	TGTGCCAGCAGCTTAAATATGGGGGGGGCAGGGGATAATGAGCAGTTCTTC
-	TRBJ1-1	TRBV7-2	many	CASSLVRVLTEAFF	TGTGCCAGCAGCTTAGTTAGGGTACTCACTGAAGCTTTCTTT
-	TRBJ2-7	TRBV7-2	-	CASSLRTGAAGEQYF	TGTGCCAGCAGCTTACGAACGGGGGCCGCCGGAGAGCAGTACTTC
TRBD2	TRBJ2-1	TRBV30	many	CAWLPGTSGGGEQFF	TGTGCCTGGCTACCCGGGACTAGCGGGGGGGGTGAGCAGTTCTTC
-	TRBJ2-2	TRBV7-2	many	CASSPSTGELFF	TGTGCCAGCAGCCCTTCCACCGGGGAGCTGTTTTTT
-	TRBJ1-6	TRBV25-1	many	CASSEGNSPLHF	TGTGCCAGCAGTGAGGGGAATTCACCCCTCCACTTT
-	TRBJ2-1	TRBV18	many	CASSPRPTGGGDEQFF	TGTGCCAGCTCACCACGTCCCACAGGCGGGGGCGATGAGCAGTTCTTC
-	TRBJ2-5	TRBV6-2/TRBV6-3	many	CASSYSSRDRETQYF	TGTGCCAGCAGTTACTCGTCTAGGGATCGAGAGACCCAGTACTTC
-	TRBJ1-1	TRBV6-2/TRBV6-3	many	CASSWQWAKNTEAFF	TGTGCCAGCAGTTGGCAGTGGGCTAAGAACACTGAAGCTTTCTTT
-	TRBJ2-1	TRBV7-2	many	CASSLGAGGEQFF	TGTGCCAGCAGCTTAGGGGCCGGGGGTGAGCAGTTCTTC
TRBD1	TRBJ2-3	TRBV7-2	-	CASSPTPGGSTDTQYF	TGTGCCAGCAGCCCAACCCCAGGGGGTAGCACAGATACGCAGTATTTT
-	TRBJ1-2	TRBV18	many	CASSPEPYGYTF	TGTGCCAGCTCACCAGAGCCTTATGGCTACACCTTC
TRBD1	TRBJ1-2	TRBV5-5	few	CARGPGTGEGYTF	TGTGCCAGGGGCCCTGGGACAGGGGAAGGCTACACCTTC
-	TRBJ2-1	TRBV11-1	many	CASSSRSLGVYNEQFF	TGTGCCAGCAGCTCCCGGAGCCTCGGGGTCTACAATGAGCAGTTCTTC
-	TRBJ2-1	TRBV7-8	-	CASSLGRLYNEQFF	TGTGCCAGCAGCTTAGGCCGGCTCTACAATGAGCAGTTCTTC
-	TRBJ1-1	TRBV20-1	-	CSARVGGNTEAFF	TGCAGTGCTAGAGTTGGGGGGAACACTGAAGCTTTCTTT
-	TRBJ1-1	TRBV7-2	many	CASSLRLLGAEAFF	TGTGCCAGCAGCTTACGACTTTTGGGCGCTGAAGCTTTCTTT
-	TRBJ1-5	TRBV5-1	few	CASSLFGDSNQPQHF	TGCGCCAGCAGCTTGTTCGGGGATAGCAATCAGCCCCAGCATTTT
-	TRBJ1-5	TRBV5-5	many	CASSIGPTVSNQPQHF	TGTGCCAGCAGCATCGGTCCTACAGTCAGCAATCAGCCCCAGCATTTT
-	TRBJ1-1	TRBV19	-	CASHDYAMTFF	TGTGCCAGCCATGACTATGCGATGACTTTCTTT
-	TRBJ2-1	TRBV5-1	many	CASSLVGDPYNEQFF	TGCGCCAGCAGCTTGGTAGGGGACCCCTACAATGAGCAGTTCTTC
TRBD1	TRBJ1-1	TRBV30	few	CAWSQQGTGRDEAFF	TGTGCCTGGAGCCAACAAGGGACAGGGAGAGATGAAGCTTTCTTT
TRBD1	TRBJ1-2	TRBV25-1	many	CASRATGAGGYTF	TGTGCCAGCAGGGCGACAGGGGCAGGAGGCTACACCTTC